The 13 T cell receptor beta chains below all came from one sample that was sequenced in a study of T cell responses to AZD1222 COVID-19 vaccine. The protocol was immunoSEQ multiplex PCR, while the TCRdb copy is restricted to in-frame clones and leaves out a portion. The profile shows about 130,000 clones, around 84% of them singletons. The source was peripheral blood, collected on day 0 of AZD1222 vaccination. Every receptor here comes from an adult in good health.

The rearrangement joins TRBV19 to TRBJ1-5; tentative D call: TRBD1 (6 bases). This CDR3 has 16 amino acids. In germline, CDR1 is LNHDA, CDR2 SQIVND (reference sequence). Trimming pared 3 bases from V and 6 bases from J, leaving 18 bases between. The CDR3 loop reads CASSIGRPQGSQPQHF. Written as DNA, the CDR3 is TGTGCCAGTAGTATTGGTAGGCCACAGGGTAGTCAGCCCCAGCATTTT.

The chain carries TRBV29-1 and TRBJ2-7, with D hard to call. CDR1 and CDR2 (germline): SQVTM, ANQGSEA. Trimming stripped 7 bases from V and 4 bases from J, with 14 bases between. CDR3 length equals 12 residues. CDR3 amino acids: CSGKGQGYEQYF. CDR3 bases: TGCAGCGGGAAGGGCCAAGGATACGAGCAGTACTTC.

In this sample, this clone turned up a few times. The chain has TRBV30 and TRBJ1-5; TRBD1 aligns across 8 bases. Germline CDR1 GTSNPN, CDR2 SVGIG (reference sequence). The ends lost 1 base at V and 5 bases at J; junction bases unmatched: 7. CDR3 length equals 15 residues. CDR3 nucleotide sequence: TGTGCCTGGAGTGGCAGGACAGGGAACGATCAGCCCCAGCATTTT. Translating gives CAWSGRTGNDQPQHF.

This clone was seen a few times. V usage is TRBV5-6 and J usage is TRBJ1-2; possible D gene TRBD1, 5 bases. Between the trimmed V and J ends, which lost 4 bases and 0 bases, there was a span of 13 bases. Germline CDR1 SGHDT, CDR2 YYEEEE. The CDR3 loop spans 15 amino acids. CDR3 nucleotide sequence: TGTGCCAGCAGCCCTACAGACAGACCTAACTATGGCTACACCTTC. Amino acids: CASSPTDRPNYGYTF.

This clone was counted once. The chain employs TRBV19 and TRBJ2-3; D unclear. The V gene's germline CDR1 is LNHDA and CDR2 SQIVND (reference sequence). The CDR3 contains 11 residues. The germline V and J ends were trimmed by 3 bases and 2 bases, with 0 bases remaining between them. CDR3 DNA sequence: TGTGCCAGTAGTATCACAGATACGCAGTATTTT. Its protein product is CASSITDTQYF. The full variable domain, rest sourced from reference TRBV19 and TRBJ2-3, is DGGITQSPKYLFRKEGQNVTLSCEQNLNHDAMYWYRQDPGQGLRLIYYSQIVNDFQKGDIAEGYSVSREKKESFPLTVTSAQKNPTAFYLCASSITDTQYFGPGTRLTVL.

This chain connects TRBV28 to TRBJ2-7; a weak D match, TRBD1 (6 bases). Germline CDR1 and CDR2: MDHEN and SYDVKM. The CDR3 sequence is 12 residues long. Deletions cut 6 bases from V and 10 bases from J, with 16 bases between. CDR3 residues: CASRQGGEVQYF. CDR3 bases: TGTGCCAGCAGACAGGGTGGAGAGGTCCAGTACTTC.

This chain links TRBV6-5 with TRBJ1-5, with D uncertain. V shed 4 bases and J shed 9 bases, with 19 bases lying between them. The CDR3 is 15 residues long. Germline V gene sequence: CDR1 MNHEY, CDR2 SVGAGI. The CDR3 spells CASSSRKIPPTPQHF. CDR3 coding DNA: TGTGCCAGCAGTTCCCGGAAGATCCCCCCCACGCCCCAGCATTTT.

V and J are TRBV30 and TRBJ2-4; TRBD1 might be the D (6 bases). Germline V lookup: CDR1 GTSNPN, CDR2 SVGIG (reference sequence). Deletions cut 2 bases from V and 1 base from J, with 6 bases between. This CDR3 region has 13 residues. CDR3 sequence reads: CAWSQGAKNIQYF. For the CDR3, the DNA is TGTGCCTGGAGTCAGGGGGCCAAAAACATTCAGTACTTC.

This chain joins TRBV6-4 and TRBJ2-3; 12 bases line up with TRBD2. Germline V gene data show CDR1 as MRHNA and CDR2 as SNTAGT. The trim removed 3 bases at V and 6 bases at J, leaving 4 bases unmatched. This CDR3 has 15 residues. In DNA, the CDR3 is TGTGCCAGCAGTGAGACTAGCGGGAGTTCTGATACGCAGTATTTT. Protein product: CASSETSGSSDTQYF.

The CDR3 here is CASSQGARGYGYTF. The CDR3 DNA is TGTGCCAGCAGCCAAGGGGCGCGGGGCTATGGCTACACCTTC. V and J are TRBV14 and TRBJ1-2; D gene uncertain. This CDR3 has 14 residues. V dropped 1 base and J dropped 4 bases, with 10 bases sitting between them. The germline V gene has CDR1 SGHDN and CDR2 FVKESK.

The rearrangement uses TRBV5-1 and TRBJ2-4, with TRBD2 as a possible D gene (6 bases). CDR1 and CDR2 (germline): SGHRS, YFSETQ. V was shortened by 1 base and J by 0 bases, with 11 bases between the two germline ends. This CDR3 region has 16 residues. CDR3 in DNA: TGCGCCAGCAGCTTGTGGGGAGGAACAGCCAAAAACATTCAGTACTTC. This translates into CASSLWGGTAKNIQYF.

This clone was recorded a few times. This chain links TRBV7-2 with TRBJ2-1; 9 nucleotides align to TRBD2. This CDR3 comprises 16 residues. Germline CDR1 and CDR2: SGHTA and FQGNSA. The V segment lost 5 bases and the J segment 9 bases; nucleotides outside the gene matches: 14. CDR3 in amino acids: CASSPRRREGDGEQFF. The CDR3, as DNA: TGTGCCAGCAGCCCCAGGAGGCGGGAGGGCGATGGTGAGCAGTTCTTC.

The chain carries TRBV30 and TRBJ1-1; no clear D gene. The germline V gene encodes CDR1 GTSNPN and CDR2 SVGIG (reference sequence). This CDR3 comprises 13 residues. Trimming stripped 0 bases from V and 1 base from J, with 6 bases between. CDR3 nucleotides: TGTGCCTGGAGTGTACAAGGGAACACTGAAGCTTTCTTT. This translates into CAWSVQGNTEAFF.